The present T cell receptor (beta chain) was sequenced within a study of shared clonotypes between healthy human individuals. General study results and limits: What limited the represented genetic and exposure-history diversity was the small number of donors. Some clonotypes were shared by all four sorted-subset donors, while others were not shared. The non-shared ones had lower generation probabilities than the shared ones.

Sequencing was at deep level. Authors' data handling: ImmunoSEQ sequences covered only the junction and lacked quality scores; filtering therefore differed. The protocol was immunoSEQ multiplex PCR, while the TCRdb copy is restricted to in-frame clones and leaves out a portion. V, J and clone size were drawn from that table, and D and trimming were deduced from the DNA. This table holds a few million clones, 85% to 95% found once. About this clone: Its antigen is as yet unknown.

The receptor was derived from a man in his late teens or twenties in good health. Some clones in this sample may be carry-over from other donors' samples. The sample consisted of naive CD4+ T cells from PBMCs. Sample subset: CD45RA+ positively selected.

This CDR3 is CASSLGAGLAGELFF. The CDR3 DNA reads as TGTGCCAGCAGCTTAGGGGCTGGATTGGCCGGGGAGCTGTTTTTT. The rearrangement links TRBV11-2 to TRBJ2-2; D is ambiguous. The CDR3 is 15 residues long. From germline, CDR1 is SGHAT and CDR2 FQNNGV. Deletions cut 1 base from V and 6 bases from J, with 12 bases between.